Listed below are T cell receptor beta chains from one sample, sequenced in a study of blood T cell repertoires in COVID-19. The protocol was immunoSEQ multiplex PCR, while the TCRdb copy is restricted to in-frame clones and leaves out a portion. Here the sample spans around 390,000 clones, around 87% being singletons. Source material: PBMCs or T cells enriched from blood (not recorded which). Every receptor here comes from a woman between 50 and 59 years old who had recovered from COVID-19. CDR3s include the opening cysteine and the closing phenylalanine or tryptophan. The D gene is left open where the match is weak. Rows may omit the clone size; those that give it use once, few, many or a size class.

- TRBJ1-1 TRBV28 TRBD1 TGTGCCAGCTTTAATTTCAGGGGGGCGGGCACTGAAGCTTTCTTT CASFNFRGAGTEAFF
few TRBJ1-5 TRBV28 - TGTGCCAGCAGCCCGAGGTTGGGGGCTGGTCAGCCCCAGCATTTT CASSPRLGAGQPQHF
- TRBJ1-2 TRBV29-1 - TGCAGCGTGGCTACGAACAGGGATACTAAGGGCTACACCTTC CSVATNRDTKGYTF
- TRBJ1-5 TRBV7-2 TRBD1 TGTGCCAGCAGCACCTCCGGGACAGGGAGCAATCAGCCCCAGCATTTT CASSTSGTGSNQPQHF
- TRBJ2-3 TRBV7-8 TRBD2 TGTGCCAGCAGCTTAGCGCAGGGACTAGCATTAGATACGCAGTATTTT CASSLAQGLALDTQYF
- TRBJ2-7 TRBV6-2/TRBV6-3 - TGTGCCAGCAGTTACTCGATCCGGACAGTCCGATCCTACGAGCAGTACTTC CASSYSIRTVRSYEQYF
- TRBJ1-2 TRBV24-1 TRBD1 TGTGCCACGGGGACAGGAGATTATGGCTACACCTTC CATGTGDYGYTF
once TRBJ1-1 TRBV5-6 TRBD1 TGTGCCAGCAGCTACAGGGGAGAAGCTTTCTTT CASSYRGEAFF
once TRBJ2-3 TRBV24-1 TRBD2 TGTGCCACCGGAGGGACTAGCGGCACAGATACGCAGTATTTT CATGGTSGTDTQYF
once TRBJ1-1 TRBV30 - TGTGCCTGGAGCCCCCGGACTGAAGCTTTCTTT CAWSPRTEAFF
- TRBJ1-2 TRBV4-3 TRBD1 TGCGCCAGCAGCCAAGAAAGTTCCTTCGGACAGGGGATTAGTGGCTACACCTTC CASSQESSFGQGISGYTF
few TRBJ2-1 TRBV5-1 TRBD2 TGCGCCAGCAGCCCCTTTGGTGGGGGGGGATACAATGAGCAGTTCTTC CASSPFGGGGYNEQFF
- TRBJ2-3 TRBV5-1 TRBD1 TGCGCCAGCAGCCACGGACAGGGGATCACAGATACGCAGTATTTT CASSHGQGITDTQYF
- TRBJ2-7 TRBV5-1 - TGCGCCAGCAGCTTGGGACAGGCTACCGAGCAGTACTTC CASSLGQATEQYF
- TRBJ2-1 TRBV5-1 TRBD2 TGCGCCAGCAGACCGGGACTAGTCTACAATGAGCAGTTCTTC CASRPGLVYNEQFF
- TRBJ1-2 TRBV11-2 - TGTGCCAGCAGCTTCGAACAGCTATATGGCTACACCTTC CASSFEQLYGYTF
few TRBJ1-4 TRBV6-5 - TGTGCCAGCAGCCCCAATACAGGGTTTATCGAAAAACTGTTTTTT CASSPNTGFIEKLFF
few TRBJ1-2 TRBV5-1 TRBD1 TGCGCCAGCAGCTTCGGGACAGTCTATGGCTACACCTTC CASSFGTVYGYTF
- TRBJ1-5 TRBV10-3 - TGTGCCATCAGTGAACCGGCGGCTAGCAATCAGCCCCAGCATTTT CAISEPAASNQPQHF
- TRBJ1-2 TRBV6-1 - TGTGCCAGCAGTGAGGTTACAGGCGGGGGGTTCTATGGCTACACCTTC CASSEVTGGGFYGYTF
few TRBJ2-4 TRBV3-1/TRBV3-2 - TGTGCCAGCAGCCACCGGGTGGCCAAAAACATTCAGTACTTC CASSHRVAKNIQYF
- TRBJ2-4 TRBV6-5 TRBD2 TGTGCCAGCAGGAGCGGGGGACTAGCCAAAAACATTCAGTACTTC CASRSGGLAKNIQYF
once TRBJ1-5 TRBV12-3/TRBV12-4 - TGTGCCAGCAGTTCGGCGGGTCAGCCCCAGCATTTT CASSSAGQPQHF
- TRBJ2-4 TRBV2 TRBD1 TGTGCCAGCAGTGAAGGGGAAGGGGGCTGGAAAAACATTCAGTACTTC CASSEGEGGWKNIQYF
- TRBJ1-6 TRBV19 - TGTGCCAGTAGTATCACAGGAGTTAACAATTCACCCCTCCACTTT CASSITGVNNSPLHF
- TRBJ1-6 TRBV2 - TGTGCCAGCAGGCCCCAGGGAGGTATTTCACCCCTCCACTTT CASRPQGGISPLHF
- TRBJ1-5 TRBV10-3 - TGTGCCATCAGTGACAGTACCGATAGCAATCAGCCCCAGCATTTT CAISDSTDSNQPQHF
- TRBJ1-1 TRBV18 - TGTGCCAGCTCACGCGGGAACACTGAAGCTTTCTTT CASSRGNTEAFF
- TRBJ2-7 TRBV3-1/TRBV3-2 TRBD2 TGTGCCAGCAGCCGGGGACTAGCGGGGGCCGGCTACGAGCAGTACTTC CASSRGLAGAGYEQYF
- TRBJ1-1 TRBV5-1 - TGCGCCAGCAGCTCCCAGGACATGAACACTGAAGCTTTCTTT CASSSQDMNTEAFF
- TRBJ2-2 TRBV2 - TGTGCCAGCCAAGTGACCCCCAGGGGAACCGGGGAGCTGTTTTTT CASQVTPRGTGELFF
- TRBJ2-7 TRBV30 - TGTGCCTGGGCCCTAACGACAGGTTCCGAGCAGTACTTC CAWALTTGSEQYF
- TRBJ2-4 TRBV2 TRBD2 TGTGCCAGCAGCCGAGGGAGGGTTTCTAAAAACATTCAGTACTTC CASSRGRVSKNIQYF
- TRBJ1-4 TRBV30 TRBD1 TGTGCCTGGGGGGGACAGGAGGGTGAAAAACTGTTTTTT CAWGGQEGEKLFF
- TRBJ1-2 TRBV19 - TGTGCCAGTAGTATAGATCGTACCGGGAGCCGTGGCTACACCTTC CASSIDRTGSRGYTF
- TRBJ1-1 TRBV13 - TGTGCCAGCAGCTTATTGACGGGCACTGAAGCTTTCTTT CASSLLTGTEAFF
- TRBJ2-3 TRBV20-1 - TGCAGTGCTAGGCCGGGAGATACGCAGTATTTT CSARPGDTQYF
- TRBJ2-5 TRBV7-9 - TGTGCCAGTACCCCGAGAGAAGATCTATTAGAAGAGACCCAGTACTTC CASTPREDLLEETQYF
- TRBJ2-1 TRBV6-5 - TGTGCCTCCCGGGTGGGTAATGAGCAGTTCTTC CASRVGNEQFF
- TRBJ2-5 TRBV12-3/TRBV12-4 - TGTGCCAGCAGCAGGGGTTGGGAGACCCAGTACTTC CASSRGWETQYF
- TRBJ1-5 TRBV4-1 - TGCGCCAGCAGCCAAGTTTCCGGAGTACTGATTAGCAATCAGCCCCAGCATTTT CASSQVSGVLISNQPQHF
- TRBJ1-2 TRBV5-6 - TGTGCCAGCAGTTTCCAGGGTCGGTATAGTGGCTACACCTTC CASSFQGRYSGYTF
- TRBJ2-7 TRBV3-1/TRBV3-2 - TGTGCCAGCAGCCGCACAGGCTACGAGCAGTACTTC CASSRTGYEQYF
- TRBJ1-5 TRBV28 - TGTGCCAGCAGTTTATTCAGGGCTAGCAATCAGCCCCAGCATTTT CASSLFRASNQPQHF
- TRBJ2-7 TRBV7-2 - TGTGCCAGCAGTCAAATTTACGAGCAGTACTTC CASSQIYEQYF
- TRBJ1-2 TRBV3-1/TRBV3-2 - TGTGCCAGCAGCCAACCGGGTCCCAGGGTTGACTATGGCTACACCTTC CASSQPGPRVDYGYTF
once TRBJ1-1 TRBV5-5 - TGTGCCAGCAGCCATCCAGGGAGGTTAGGCACTGAAGCTTTCTTT CASSHPGRLGTEAFF
- TRBJ1-5 TRBV13 - TGTGCCAGCAGCTTGGGGGGGGTGGATCAGCCCCAGCATTTT CASSLGGVDQPQHF
- TRBJ2-5 TRBV7-9 TRBD2 TGTGCCAGCAGCTTAGCTGGACTAGCGGGGGTGAGGGAGACCCAGTACTTC CASSLAGLAGVRETQYF
- TRBJ2-5 TRBV12-1 - TGTGCCAGCAGCTTTAGATGGTTTGGCGAGACCCAGTACTTC CASSFRWFGETQYF
- TRBJ2-5 TRBV5-5 TRBD1 TGTGCCAGCAGCCACCTTGGACAGGGGTCAAAGGGGACCCAGTACTTC CASSHLGQGSKGTQYF
- TRBJ1-6 TRBV5-1 - TGCGCCAGCAGCTTGGATGGCAGCTCCTATAATTCACCCCTCCACTTT CASSLDGSSYNSPLHF